These T cell receptor beta chains were read from a single sample in a study of cytomegalovirus exposure and HLA in healthy donors. The assay was immunoSEQ multiplex PCR, and TCRdb's table has in-frame clones only and misses some. Counted here are roughly 110,000 clones, 65% to 80% occurring once; the ten biggest clones make up under 5%. The source material was PBMCs. These receptors all come from a male donor in good health and CMV-seronegative. CDR3s include the opening cysteine and the closing phenylalanine or tryptophan. D genes are given only for firm matches. Clone size is given for some rows only: seen once, a few or many times, or a class if the clone is expanded.

TRBJ1-5,-,-,TRBV19,CASSTTAHSNQPQHF,TGTGCCAGTAGTACGACAGCACATAGCAATCAGCCCCAGCATTTT
TRBJ2-5,TRBD1,-,TRBV4-2,CASSLGAGDRAQETQYF,TGTGCCAGCAGCTTGGGGGCCGGGGACAGGGCGCAAGAGACCCAGTACTTC
TRBJ2-7,TRBD2,-,TRBV29-1,CSVEDLGTSGSYEQYF,TGCAGCGTTGAAGATCTTGGTACTAGCGGCTCCTACGAGCAGTACTTC
TRBJ1-5,TRBD1,few,TRBV2,CASSGQGWNQPQHF,TGTGCCAGCAGTGGACAGGGTTGGAATCAGCCCCAGCATTTT
TRBJ2-7,TRBD2,-,TRBV29-1,CSVAGLAGNYEQYF,TGCAGCGTTGCGGGACTAGCGGGAAACTACGAGCAGTACTTC
TRBJ2-1,TRBD2,-,TRBV7-8,CASSTPSGNSYNEQFF,TGTGCCAGCAGCACGCCGAGCGGGAACTCCTACAATGAGCAGTTCTTC
TRBJ1-5,TRBD1,-,TRBV18,CASSRGQGGNQPQHF,TGTGCCAGCTCACGGGGACAGGGAGGCAATCAGCCCCAGCATTTT
TRBJ1-1,TRBD1,-,TRBV5-6,CASSTGQGHAMNTEAFF,TGTGCCAGCAGCACAGGACAGGGACACGCTATGAACACTGAAGCTTTCTTT
TRBJ2-7,-,-,TRBV30,CAWSDSTCRSSYEQYF,TGTGCCTGGAGCGACAGCACATGTAGGAGCTCCTACGAGCAGTACTTC
TRBJ1-2,TRBD1,-,TRBV29-1,CSVTRTGQDYGYTF,TGCAGCGTCACCCGAACGGGACAGGATTATGGCTACACCTTC
TRBJ2-4,-,-,TRBV4-1,CASSQPRVATGVSGSAKNIQYF,TGCGCCAGCAGCCAACCCCGAGTGGCGACAGGCGTTAGTGGATCAGCCAAAAACATTCAGTACTTC
TRBJ1-2,-,-,TRBV7-2,CASSLGGSNGYGYTF,TGTGCCAGCAGCTTGGGGGGGAGTAACGGCTATGGCTACACCTTC
TRBJ1-1,-,few,TRBV5-1,CASSLEGRTEAFF,TGCGCCAGCAGCTTGGAGGGGCGGACAGAAGCTTTCTTT
TRBJ1-1,-,once,TRBV7-9,CASSLDGGGTEAFF,TGTGCCAGCAGCTTAGATGGAGGAGGCACTGAAGCTTTCTTT
TRBJ2-2,TRBD1,-,TRBV10-2,CASSLGQGAGGELFF,TGCGCCAGCAGTTTGGGACAGGGGGCTGGCGGGGAGCTGTTTTTT
TRBJ2-4,TRBD1,-,TRBV13,CASSLETGVLAKNIQYF,TGTGCCAGCAGCTTAGAGACAGGGGTCCTAGCCAAAAACATTCAGTACTTC
TRBJ1-6,-,-,TRBV7-2,CASSSRRRGYEGSPLHF,TGTGCCAGCAGCTCCCGTCGTCGGGGTTATGAAGGATCACCCCTCCACTTT
TRBJ2-1,-,-,TRBV5-6,CASSLRGTSYNEQFF,TGTGCCAGCAGCCTTAGAGGGACTTCCTACAATGAGCAGTTCTTC
TRBJ2-6,-,-,TRBV4-2,CASSQLTNAGANVLTF,TGTGCCAGCAGCCAACTTACTAACGCTGGGGCCAACGTCCTGACTTTC
TRBJ1-2,TRBD1,-,TRBV6-6,CASSATGTDYGYTF,TGTGCCAGCAGCGCGACCGGGACAGACTATGGCTACACCTTC
TRBJ1-2,-,-,TRBV28,CASSLFPSGSTF,TGTGCCAGCAGTTTATTTCCGAGCGGCAGCACCTTC
TRBJ2-7,TRBD1,-,TRBV7-2,CASSRDRPIEQYF,TGTGCCAGCAGCCGGGACAGGCCTATCGAGCAGTACTTC
TRBJ2-1,TRBD2,-,TRBV5-8,CASSPRSGTSASNEQFF,TGTGCCAGCAGCCCCCGGTCAGGGACTAGCGCCTCAAATGAGCAGTTCTTC
TRBJ1-2,-,-,TRBV6-1,CASSDPRGYGYTF,TGTGCCAGCAGTGACCCCCGGGGCTATGGCTACACCTTC
TRBJ1-1,-,-,TRBV14,CASSPATANTEAFF,TGTGCCAGCAGCCCGGCCACAGCGAACACTGAAGCTTTCTTT
TRBJ2-7,TRBD1,-,TRBV5-1,CASREDRARPRQYF,TGCGCCAGCAGGGAGGACAGGGCTCGGCCGAGGCAGTACTTC
TRBJ2-1,-,-,TRBV6-6,CASSYRQGPYNEQFF,TGTGCCAGCAGTTATAGGCAGGGCCCCTACAATGAGCAGTTCTTC
TRBJ2-7,TRBD2,once,TRBV15,CATSRDPAGGYEQYF,TGTGCCACCAGCAGAGATCCTGCGGGGGGCTACGAGCAGTACTTC
TRBJ2-7,TRBD2,-,TRBV5-4,CASSPLAGVSDEQYF,TGTGCCAGCAGCCCCCTAGCGGGAGTTTCAGACGAGCAGTACTTC
TRBJ2-7,TRBD1,-,TRBV28,CASSLGQGRIGEQYF,TGTGCCAGCAGTTTAGGACAGGGGCGGATTGGCGAGCAGTACTTC
TRBJ2-1,-,-,TRBV27,CASSSSGGYTYNEQFF,TGTGCCAGCAGTTCCTCTGGCGGTTATACCTACAATGAGCAGTTCTTC
TRBJ2-1,-,-,TRBV25-1,CASSVSGLPYNEQFF,TGTGCCAGCAGTGTCAGCGGCCTACCCTACAATGAGCAGTTCTTC
TRBJ1-1,-,few,TRBV30,CAWSRGATEAFF,TGTGCCTGGAGTAGGGGTGCCACTGAAGCTTTCTTT
TRBJ2-5,-,few,TRBV27,CASSSRASQTQYF,TGTGCCAGCAGTTCGAGGGCTTCGCAGACCCAGTACTTC
TRBJ1-3,-,few,TRBV6-6,CASSSRQRSGNTIYF,TGTGCCAGCAGTTCCCGACAGCGCTCTGGAAACACCATATATTTT
TRBJ2-7,-,-,TRBV5-1,CASSLGGTIYEQYF,TGCGCCAGCAGCTTGGGCGGGACCATCTACGAGCAGTACTTC
TRBJ2-2,TRBD1,-,TRBV18,CASSLRQGSNTGELFF,TGTGCCAGCTCACTGCGACAGGGGTCGAACACCGGGGAGCTGTTTTTT
TRBJ1-5,TRBD1,-,TRBV28,CASSLGPGQASFNQPQHF,TGTGCCAGCAGTTTAGGGCCGGGACAGGCGAGTTTCAATCAGCCCCAGCATTTT
TRBJ2-7,-,-,TRBV18,CASSPDTNYEQYF,TGTGCCAGCTCACCGGACACTAATTACGAGCAGTACTTC
TRBJ2-6,-,-,TRBV6-6,CASSRRSGANVLTF,TGTGCCAGCAGTCGGAGATCTGGGGCCAACGTCCTGACTTTC
TRBJ2-1,-,-,TRBV7-9,CASSLSGTNEQFF,TGTGCCAGCAGCCTTTCAGGTACCAATGAGCAGTTCTTC
TRBJ2-1,TRBD2,-,TRBV13,CASSSWGLTRSLYNEQFF,TGTGCCAGCAGCTCATGGGGACTAACGAGATCCCTATACAATGAGCAGTTCTTC
TRBJ2-1,-,-,TRBV19,CASSIEWASGSYNEQFF,TGTGCCAGTAGTATAGAATGGGCCAGCGGAAGCTACAATGAGCAGTTCTTC